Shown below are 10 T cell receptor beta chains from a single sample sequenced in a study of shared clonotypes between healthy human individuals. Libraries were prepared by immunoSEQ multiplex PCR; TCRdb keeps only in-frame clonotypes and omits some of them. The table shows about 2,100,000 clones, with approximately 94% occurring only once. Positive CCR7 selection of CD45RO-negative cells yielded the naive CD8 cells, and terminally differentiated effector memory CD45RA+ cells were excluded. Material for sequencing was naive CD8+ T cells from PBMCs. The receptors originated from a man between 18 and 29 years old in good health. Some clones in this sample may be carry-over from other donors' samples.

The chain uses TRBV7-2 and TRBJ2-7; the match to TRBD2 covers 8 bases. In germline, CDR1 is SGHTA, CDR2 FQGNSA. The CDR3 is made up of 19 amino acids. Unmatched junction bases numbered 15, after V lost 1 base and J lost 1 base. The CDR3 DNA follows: TGTGCCAGCAGCTTAGTGTTGCGGGAGGCCTCTTATAGGTCCTACGAGCAGTACTTC. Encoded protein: CASSLVLREASYRSYEQYF.

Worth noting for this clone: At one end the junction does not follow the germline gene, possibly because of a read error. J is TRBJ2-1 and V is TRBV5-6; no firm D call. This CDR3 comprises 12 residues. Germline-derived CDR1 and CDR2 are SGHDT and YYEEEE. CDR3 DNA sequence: TGTGCCAGCAGCTTGTCCTCCAATGAGCAGTTCTTC. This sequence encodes CASSLSSNEQFF.

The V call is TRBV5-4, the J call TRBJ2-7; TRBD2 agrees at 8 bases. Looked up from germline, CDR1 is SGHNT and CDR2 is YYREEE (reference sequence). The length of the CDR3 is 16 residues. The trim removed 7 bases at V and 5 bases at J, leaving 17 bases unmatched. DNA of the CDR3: TGTGCCAGCTGGGACTGGGGGAGCGGGAGTAACCACGAGCAGTACTTC. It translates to CASWDWGSGSNHEQYF.

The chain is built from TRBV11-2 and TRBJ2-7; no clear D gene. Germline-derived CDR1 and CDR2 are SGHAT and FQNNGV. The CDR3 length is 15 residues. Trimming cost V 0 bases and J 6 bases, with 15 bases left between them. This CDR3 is CASSLDRTLGFEQYF. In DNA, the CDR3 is TGTGCCAGCAGCTTAGATCGGACGTTAGGGTTCGAGCAGTACTTC.

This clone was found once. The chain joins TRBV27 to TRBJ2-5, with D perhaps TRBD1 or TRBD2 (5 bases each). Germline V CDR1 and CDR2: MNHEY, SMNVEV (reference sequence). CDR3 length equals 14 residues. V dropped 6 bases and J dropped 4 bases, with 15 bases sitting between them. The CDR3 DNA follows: TGTGCCAGCAGCCCTGGTCCTGGGGGAGAGACCCAGTACTTC. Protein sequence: CASSPGPGGETQYF.

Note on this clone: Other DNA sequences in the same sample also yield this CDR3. This CDR3 reads CASSQPGQGNQPQHF. CDR3 nucleotide sequence: TGCGCCAGCAGCCAACCCGGACAGGGCAATCAGCCCCAGCATTTT. The chain is built from TRBV4-1 and TRBJ1-5, with TRBD1 identical over 7 bases. The germline V gene encodes CDR1 MGHRA and CDR2 YSYEKL. Trimming took 2 bases from V and 2 from J; bases not matched to a gene: 3. The CDR3 has 15 amino acids.

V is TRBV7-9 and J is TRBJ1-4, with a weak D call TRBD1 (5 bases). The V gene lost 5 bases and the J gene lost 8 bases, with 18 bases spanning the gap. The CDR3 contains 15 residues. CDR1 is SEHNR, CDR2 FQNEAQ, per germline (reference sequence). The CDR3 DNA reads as TGTGCCAGCAGCACACCCGACAGATCGAGGGAAAAACTGTTTTTT. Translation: CASSTPDRSREKLFF.

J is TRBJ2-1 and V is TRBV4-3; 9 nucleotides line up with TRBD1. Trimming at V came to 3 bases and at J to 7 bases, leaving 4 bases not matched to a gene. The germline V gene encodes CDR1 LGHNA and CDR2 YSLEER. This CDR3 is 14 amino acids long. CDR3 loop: CASSHSGTGNEQFF. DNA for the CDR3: TGCGCCAGCAGCCATTCCGGGACAGGGAATGAGCAGTTCTTC.

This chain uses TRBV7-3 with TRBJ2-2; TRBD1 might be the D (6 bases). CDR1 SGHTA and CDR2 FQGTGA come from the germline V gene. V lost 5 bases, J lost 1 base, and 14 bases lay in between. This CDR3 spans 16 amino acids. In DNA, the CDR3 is TGTGCCAGCAGCCCCCGAGGGACACAGAACACCGGGGAGCTGTTTTTT. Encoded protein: CASSPRGTQNTGELFF.

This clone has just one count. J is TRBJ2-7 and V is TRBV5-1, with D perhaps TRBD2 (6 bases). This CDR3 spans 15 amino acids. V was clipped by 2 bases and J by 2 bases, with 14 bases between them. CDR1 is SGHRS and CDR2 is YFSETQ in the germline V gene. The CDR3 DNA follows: TGCGCCAGCAGCTTACCCTCTAGCGCGGCCTACGAGCAGTACTTC. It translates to CASSLPSSAAYEQYF.